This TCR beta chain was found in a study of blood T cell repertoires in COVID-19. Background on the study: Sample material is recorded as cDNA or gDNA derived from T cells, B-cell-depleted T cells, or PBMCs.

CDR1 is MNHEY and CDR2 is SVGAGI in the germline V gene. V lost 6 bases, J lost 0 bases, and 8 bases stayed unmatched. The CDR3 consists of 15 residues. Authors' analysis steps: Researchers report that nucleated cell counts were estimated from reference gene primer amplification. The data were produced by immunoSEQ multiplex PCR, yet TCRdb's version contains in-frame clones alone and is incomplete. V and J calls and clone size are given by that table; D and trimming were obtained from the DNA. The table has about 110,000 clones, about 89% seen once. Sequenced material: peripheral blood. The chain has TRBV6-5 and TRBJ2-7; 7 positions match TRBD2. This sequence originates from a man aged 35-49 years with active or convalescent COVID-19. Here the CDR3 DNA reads TGTGCCAGCAGAGCATTGGGAGGGAGCTCCTACGAGCAGTACTTC. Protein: CASRALGGSSYEQYF.